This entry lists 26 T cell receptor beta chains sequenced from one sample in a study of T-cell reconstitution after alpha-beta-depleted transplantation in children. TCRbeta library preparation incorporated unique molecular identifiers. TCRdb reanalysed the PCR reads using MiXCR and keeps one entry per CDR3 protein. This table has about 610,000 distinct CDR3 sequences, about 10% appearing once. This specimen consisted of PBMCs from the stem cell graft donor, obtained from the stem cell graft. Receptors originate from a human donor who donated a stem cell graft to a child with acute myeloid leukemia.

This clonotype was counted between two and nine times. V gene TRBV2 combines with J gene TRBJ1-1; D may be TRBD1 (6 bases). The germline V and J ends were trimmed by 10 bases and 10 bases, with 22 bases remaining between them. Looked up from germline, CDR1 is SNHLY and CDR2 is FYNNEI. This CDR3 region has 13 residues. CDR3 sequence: CATKRTAGEGAFF. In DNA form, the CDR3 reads TGTGCCACCAAGAGGACAGCCGGGGAGGGAGCTTTCTTT.

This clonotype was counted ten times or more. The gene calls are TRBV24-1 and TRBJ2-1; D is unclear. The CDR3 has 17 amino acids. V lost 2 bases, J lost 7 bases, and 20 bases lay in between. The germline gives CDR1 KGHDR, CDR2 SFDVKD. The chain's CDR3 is CATSDSTFSYTQNEQFF. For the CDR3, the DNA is TGTGCCACCAGTGATTCAACATTTTCTTACACGCAGAATGAGCAGTTCTTC.

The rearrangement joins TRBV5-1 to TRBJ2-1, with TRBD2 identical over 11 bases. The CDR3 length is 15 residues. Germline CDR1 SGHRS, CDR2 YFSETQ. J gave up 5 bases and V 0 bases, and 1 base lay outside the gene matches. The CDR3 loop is CASSLDSGRDNEQFF. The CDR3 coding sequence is TGCGCCAGCAGCTTGGATAGCGGGAGGGACAATGAGCAGTTCTTC.

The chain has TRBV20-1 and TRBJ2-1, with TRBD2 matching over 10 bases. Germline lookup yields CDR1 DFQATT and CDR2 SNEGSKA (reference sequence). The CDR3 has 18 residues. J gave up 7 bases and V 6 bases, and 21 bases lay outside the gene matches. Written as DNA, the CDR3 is TGCAGTGCCCAAACAGCCCGGATCCCTAGCGGGAGTTATAATGAGCAGTTCTTC. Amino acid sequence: CSAQTARIPSGSYNEQFF.

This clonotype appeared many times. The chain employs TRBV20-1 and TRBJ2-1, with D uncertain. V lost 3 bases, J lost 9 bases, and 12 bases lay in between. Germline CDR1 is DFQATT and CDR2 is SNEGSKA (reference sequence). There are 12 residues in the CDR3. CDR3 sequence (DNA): TGCAGTGCTAGTCCAGGAGCGACTGAGCAGTTCTTC. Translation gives CSASPGATEQFF.

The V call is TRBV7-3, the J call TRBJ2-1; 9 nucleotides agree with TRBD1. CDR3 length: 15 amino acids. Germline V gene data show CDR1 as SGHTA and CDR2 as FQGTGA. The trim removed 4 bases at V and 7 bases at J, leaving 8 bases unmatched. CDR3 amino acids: CASSSPGQGGNEQFF. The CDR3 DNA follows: TGTGCCAGCAGCTCACCGGGACAGGGAGGGAATGAGCAGTTCTTC.

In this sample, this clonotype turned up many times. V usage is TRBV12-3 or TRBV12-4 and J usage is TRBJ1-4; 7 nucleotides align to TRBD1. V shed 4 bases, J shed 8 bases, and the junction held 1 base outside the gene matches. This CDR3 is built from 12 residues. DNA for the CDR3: TGTGCCAGCAGTTGGGGACAGGAAAAACTGTTTTTT. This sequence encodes CASSWGQEKLFF.

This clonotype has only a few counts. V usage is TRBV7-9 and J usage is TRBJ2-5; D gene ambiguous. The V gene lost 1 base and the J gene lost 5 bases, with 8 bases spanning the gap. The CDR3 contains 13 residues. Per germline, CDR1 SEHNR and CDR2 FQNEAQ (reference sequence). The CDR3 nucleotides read TGTGCCAGCAGCTTAGTTCTCGTCGAGACCCAGTACTTC. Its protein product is CASSLVLVETQYF. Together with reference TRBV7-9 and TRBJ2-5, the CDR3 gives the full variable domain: DTGVSQNPRHKITKRGQNVTFRCDPISEHNRLYWYRQTLGQGPEFLTYFQNEAQLEKSRLLSDRFSAERPKGSFSTLEIQRTEQGDSAMYLCASSLVLVETQYFGPGTRLLVL.

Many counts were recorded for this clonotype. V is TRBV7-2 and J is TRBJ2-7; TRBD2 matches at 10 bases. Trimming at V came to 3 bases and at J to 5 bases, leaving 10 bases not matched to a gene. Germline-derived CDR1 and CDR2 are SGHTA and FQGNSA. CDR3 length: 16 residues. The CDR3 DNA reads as TGTGCCAGCAGCTTCACACTCGGGACTAGCGCTAACGAGCAGTACTTC. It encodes CASSFTLGTSANEQYF.

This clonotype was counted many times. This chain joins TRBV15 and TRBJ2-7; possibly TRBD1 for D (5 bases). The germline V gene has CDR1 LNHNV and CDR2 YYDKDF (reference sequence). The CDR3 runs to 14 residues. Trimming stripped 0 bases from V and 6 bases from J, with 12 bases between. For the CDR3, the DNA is TGTGCCACCAGCAGAGAACCCAGGGTTGGCGAGCAGTACTTC. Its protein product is CATSREPRVGEQYF.

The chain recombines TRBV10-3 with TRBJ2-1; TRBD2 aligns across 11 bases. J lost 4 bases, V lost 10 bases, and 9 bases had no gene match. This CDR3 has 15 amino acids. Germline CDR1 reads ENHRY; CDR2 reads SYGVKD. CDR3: CATDDSGRVYNEQFF. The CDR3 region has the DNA TGTGCCACTGACGATAGCGGGAGGGTATACAATGAGCAGTTCTTC.

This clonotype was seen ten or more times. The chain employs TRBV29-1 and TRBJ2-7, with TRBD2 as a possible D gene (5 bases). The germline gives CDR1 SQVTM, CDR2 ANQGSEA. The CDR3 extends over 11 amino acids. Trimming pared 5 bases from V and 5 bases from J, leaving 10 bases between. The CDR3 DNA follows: TGCAGCGTTACGACTACGGACGAGCAGTACTTC. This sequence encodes CSVTTTDEQYF.

DNA for the CDR3: TGTGCCAGCAGTTACGCAACTGGAAACACCGGGGAGCTGTTTTTT. It is translated as CASSYATGNTGELFF. V and J are TRBV6-5 and TRBJ2-2; no reliable D call. Per the germline V gene, CDR1 is MNHEY and CDR2 is SVGAGI. This CDR3 has 15 residues. Trimming pared 2 bases from V and 2 bases from J, leaving 9 bases between.

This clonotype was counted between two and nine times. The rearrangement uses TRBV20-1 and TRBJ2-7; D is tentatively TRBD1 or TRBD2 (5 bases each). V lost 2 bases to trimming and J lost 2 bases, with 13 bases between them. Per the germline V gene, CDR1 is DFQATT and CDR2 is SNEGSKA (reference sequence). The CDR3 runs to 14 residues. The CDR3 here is CSARTGTFTYEQYF. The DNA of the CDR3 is TGCAGTGCTAGAACCGGGACGTTTACCTACGAGCAGTACTTC.

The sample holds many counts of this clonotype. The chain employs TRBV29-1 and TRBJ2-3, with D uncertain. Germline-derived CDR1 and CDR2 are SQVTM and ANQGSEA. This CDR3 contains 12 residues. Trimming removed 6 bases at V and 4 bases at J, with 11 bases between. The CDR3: CSVPYIADTQYF. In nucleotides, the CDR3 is TGCAGCGTGCCCTATATAGCAGATACGCAGTATTTT.

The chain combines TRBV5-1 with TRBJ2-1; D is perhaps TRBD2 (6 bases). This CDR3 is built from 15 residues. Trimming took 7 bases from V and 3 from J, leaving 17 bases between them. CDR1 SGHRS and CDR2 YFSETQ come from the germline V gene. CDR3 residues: CASGTGLSFYNEQFF. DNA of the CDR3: TGCGCCAGCGGGACGGGACTCTCCTTCTACAATGAGCAGTTCTTC.

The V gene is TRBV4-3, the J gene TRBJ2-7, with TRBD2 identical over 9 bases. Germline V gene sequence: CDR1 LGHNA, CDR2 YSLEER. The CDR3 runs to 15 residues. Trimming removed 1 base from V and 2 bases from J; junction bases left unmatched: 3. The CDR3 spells CASSQARLAAYEQYF. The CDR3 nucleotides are TGCGCCAGCAGCCAAGCCCGACTAGCGGCCTACGAGCAGTACTTC.

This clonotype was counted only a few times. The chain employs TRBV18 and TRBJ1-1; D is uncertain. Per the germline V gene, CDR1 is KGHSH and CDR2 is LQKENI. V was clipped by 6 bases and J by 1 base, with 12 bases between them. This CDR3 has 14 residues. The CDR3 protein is CASSKLATNTEAFF. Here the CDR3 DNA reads TGTGCCAGCTCCAAACTTGCAACGAACACTGAAGCTTTCTTT.

CDR3 sequence: CASGRHSTNEKLFF. In DNA form, the CDR3 reads TGTGCCAGCGGCCGACACTCAACTAATGAAAAACTGTTTTTT. The J gene is TRBJ1-4, the V gene TRBV12-3 or TRBV12-4; D unclear. Deletions cut 8 bases from V and 0 bases from J, with 10 bases between. This CDR3 comprises 14 residues.

As DNA, the CDR3 is TGTGCCAGCACTGAGGGACAGGGTAATACCGGGGAGCTGTTTTTT. As protein: CASTEGQGNTGELFF. The rearrangement links TRBV12-3 or TRBV12-4 to TRBJ2-2, with 9 bases aligning to TRBD1. The CDR3 has 15 residues. The trim removed 7 bases at V and 5 bases at J, leaving 8 bases unmatched.

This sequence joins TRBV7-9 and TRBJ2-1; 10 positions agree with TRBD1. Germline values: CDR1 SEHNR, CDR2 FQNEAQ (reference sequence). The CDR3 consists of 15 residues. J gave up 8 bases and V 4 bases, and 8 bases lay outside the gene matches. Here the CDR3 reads CASSSRDRGGHEQFF. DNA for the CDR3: TGTGCCAGCAGCTCCCGGGACAGGGGAGGACATGAGCAGTTCTTC. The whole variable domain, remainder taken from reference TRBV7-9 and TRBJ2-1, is DTGVSQNPRHKITKRGQNVTFRCDPISEHNRLYWYRQTLGQGPEFLTYFQNEAQLEKSRLLSDRFSAERPKGSFSTLEIQRTEQGDSAMYLCASSSRDRGGHEQFFGPGTRLTVL.

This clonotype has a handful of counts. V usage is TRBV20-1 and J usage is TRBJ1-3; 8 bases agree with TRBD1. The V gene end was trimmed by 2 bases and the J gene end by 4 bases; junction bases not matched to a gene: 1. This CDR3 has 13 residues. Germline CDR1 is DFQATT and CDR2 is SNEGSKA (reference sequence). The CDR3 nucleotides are TGCAGTGCTAGATGGGACAGGGGAAACACCATATATTTT. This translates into CSARWDRGNTIYF.

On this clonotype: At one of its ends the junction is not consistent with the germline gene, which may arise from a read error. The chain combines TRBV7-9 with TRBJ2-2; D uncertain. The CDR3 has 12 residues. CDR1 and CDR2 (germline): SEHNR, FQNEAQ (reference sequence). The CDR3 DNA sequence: TGTACCAGCAGCTTAGAGGCCGGGGAGCTGTTTTTT. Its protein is CTSSLEAGELFF.

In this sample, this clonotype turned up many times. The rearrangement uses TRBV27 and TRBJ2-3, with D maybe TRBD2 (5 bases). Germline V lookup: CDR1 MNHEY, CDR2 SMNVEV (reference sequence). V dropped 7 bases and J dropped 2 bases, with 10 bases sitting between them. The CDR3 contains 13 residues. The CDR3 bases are TGTGCCAGCAAACCCGGGGTCACAGATACGCAGTATTTT. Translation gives CASKPGVTDTQYF.

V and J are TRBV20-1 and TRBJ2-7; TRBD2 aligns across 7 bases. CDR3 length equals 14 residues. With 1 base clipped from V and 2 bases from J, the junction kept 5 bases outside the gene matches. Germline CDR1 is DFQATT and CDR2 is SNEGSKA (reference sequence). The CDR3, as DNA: TGCAGTGCTAGAGCACGGGACTACCCCTACGAGCAGTACTTC. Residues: CSARARDYPYEQYF.

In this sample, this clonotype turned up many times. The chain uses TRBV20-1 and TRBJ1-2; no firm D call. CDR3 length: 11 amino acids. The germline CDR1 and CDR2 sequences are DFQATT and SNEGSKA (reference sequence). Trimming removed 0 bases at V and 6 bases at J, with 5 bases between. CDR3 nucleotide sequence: TGCAGTGCTAGAGACAGGAATGGCTACACCTTC. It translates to CSARDRNGYTF.